Described below is a single TCR beta chain sequence and its context. Antigen specificity is unknown. This specimen comes from a study of T cell responses to AZD1222 COVID-19 vaccine. Second doses that came at about 4 or about 12 weeks were put together. Using immunoSEQ multiplex PCR, the repertoire was profiled, and TCRdb retains in-frame clones only, with some absent. The repertoire holds about 81,000 clones, with about 82% as singletons. Study findings and constraints: Repertoires were sampled only after the peak T cell response. Just a handful of AZD1222 recipients tested seropositive at baseline. The sample set comprised mostly white British donors with more females, and clonal diversity was possibly underestimated.

The input for sequencing was peripheral blood, taken 28 days after the second AZD1222 dose. The sequence derives from an adult who received the AZD1222 COVID-19 vaccine.

CDR3 nucleotide sequence: TGTGCCAGCAGCTTAGGGGACAGGGGCTCGACTGAAGCTTTCTTT. As protein: CASSLGDRGSTEAFF. The gene calls are TRBV7-9 and TRBJ1-1; 10 bases line up with TRBD1. The trim removed 1 base at V and 5 bases at J, leaving 4 bases unmatched. There are 15 residues in the CDR3. CDR1 SEHNR and CDR2 FQNEAQ come from the germline V gene (reference sequence).